Below, 21 T cell receptor beta chains from the same sample are listed, as sequenced in a study of early T cells in non-severe SARS-CoV-2 infection. TCRdb fed the 5' RACE reads into MiXCR, producing one record per CDR3 protein. The sample consists of 65,000 to 80,000 distinct CDR3 sequences, less than 15% of them appearing once. Sequenced input: whole blood. The receptors originated from an adult who was a healthcare worker with PCR-confirmed SARS-CoV-2 infection or an uninfected control (not recorded which).

The sample holds a few counts of this clonotype. This chain uses TRBV20-1 with TRBJ2-3, with D perhaps matching TRBD2 (6 bases). Germline V gene sequence: CDR1 DFQATT, CDR2 SNEGSKA (reference sequence). The CDR3 loop spans 13 amino acids. The ends were cut back, 6 bases at V and 0 bases at J, with 10 bases in the middle. The CDR3 sequence: CSAKRASTDTQYF. CDR3 nucleotide sequence: TGCAGTGCCAAGCGGGCTAGCACAGATACGCAGTATTTT.

This clonotype turned up a few times. The CDR3 is CASSPIVVGTGSSYNSPLHF. The CDR3 region has the DNA TGTGCCAGCTCACCAATCGTCGTGGGGACAGGGAGCTCCTATAATTCACCCCTCCACTTT. This chain connects TRBV18 to TRBJ1-6; TRBD1 matches 9 bases. Per the germline V gene, CDR1 is KGHSH and CDR2 is LQKENI. The CDR3 is 20 residues long. Germline trimming cut 2 bases from V and 0 bases from J; bases unmatched to any gene: 11. The whole variable domain, filled in from reference TRBV18 and TRBJ1-6, reads NAGVMQNPRHLVRRRGQEARLRCSPMKGHSHVYWYRQLPEEGLKFMVYLQKENIIDESGMPKERFSAEFPKEGPSILRIQQVVRGDSAAYFCASSPIVVGTGSSYNSPLHFGNGTRLTVT.

This chain uses TRBV7-2 with TRBJ2-3, with 8 bases that match TRBD1. V trimming: 1 base; J trimming: 4 bases; junction bases outside the gene matches: 4. CDR1 is SGHTA and CDR2 is FQGNSA in the germline V gene. CDR3 size: 15 residues. The CDR3 sequence is CASSLGTGKADTQYF. CDR3 nucleotides: TGTGCCAGCAGCTTAGGGACAGGGAAAGCAGATACGCAGTATTTT.

The table lists this clonotype with a few counts. V and J are TRBV29-1 and TRBJ2-1, with 9 bases matching TRBD1. Germline V gives CDR1 SQVTM, CDR2 ANQGSEA. This CDR3 has 13 amino acids. The ends lost 4 bases at V and 4 bases at J; junction bases unmatched: 2. CDR3 sequence (DNA): TGCAGCGTTGGGGGACAGGGTTACAATGAGCAGTTCTTC. Protein sequence: CSVGGQGYNEQFF.

This clonotype was seen only a few times. The V gene is TRBV7-2, the J gene TRBJ2-7; 7 positions match TRBD1. V trimming: 5 bases; J trimming: 5 bases; junction bases outside the gene matches: 9. This CDR3 has 14 amino acids. The germline V gene encodes CDR1 SGHTA and CDR2 FQGNSA. The CDR3 is CASSLDRSSHEQYF. CDR3 coding DNA: TGTGCCAGCAGCCTGGACAGGAGTTCCCACGAGCAGTACTTC.

The chain uses TRBV6-5 and TRBJ2-3; the match to TRBD2 covers 7 bases. The J segment lost 8 bases and the V segment lost 1 base, leaving 0 bases of the junction unmatched. CDR3 length equals 12 residues. Germline lookup yields CDR1 MNHEY and CDR2 SVGAGI. The CDR3 DNA reads TGTGCCAGCAGTTACTGGGGGGGTACGCAGTATTTT. It specifies CASSYWGGTQYF.

The V call is TRBV28, the J call TRBJ2-7, with D hard to call. The CDR3 is 13 amino acids. From germline, CDR1 is MDHEN and CDR2 SYDVKM. The ends were cut back, 6 bases at V and 4 bases at J, with 13 bases in the middle. CDR3 coding DNA: TGTGCCAGCAGGCCTGACACTAAATACGAGCAGTACTTC. Translating gives CASRPDTKYEQYF.

The chain carries TRBV7-3 and TRBJ2-3; the match to TRBD1 covers 8 bases. V shed 5 bases, J shed 3 bases, and the junction held 13 bases outside the gene matches. The CDR3 has 17 amino acids. Germline values: CDR1 SGHTA, CDR2 FQGTGA. CDR3 DNA sequence: TGTGCCAGCAGCCGGAACCCGACAGGGGAGAGTACAGATACGCAGTATTTT. This sequence encodes CASSRNPTGESTDTQYF.

This clonotype was counted between two and nine times. V gene TRBV5-1 combines with J gene TRBJ2-3, with TRBD2 as a possible D gene (7 bases). The V and J ends lost 10 bases and 5 bases respectively, with 17 bases between them. This CDR3 is built from 13 residues. Germline assignment: CDR1 SGHRS and CDR2 YFSETQ. CDR3 nucleotides: TGCGCCTCGGATCGGGGGGCCGGAGATACGCAGTATTTT. It is translated as CASDRGAGDTQYF.

In its sample, this clonotype was seen many times. The genes are TRBV27 and TRBJ2-5, with D unclear. Trimming stripped 3 bases from V and 0 bases from J, with 5 bases between. This CDR3 is 13 amino acids long. Germline V gene data show CDR1 as MNHEY and CDR2 as SMNVEV (reference sequence). CDR3 coding DNA: TGTGCCAGCAGTTTTGTTGACCAAGAGACCCAGTACTTC. It translates to CASSFVDQETQYF.

A few counts support this clonotype. The chain links TRBV12-3 or TRBV12-4 to TRBJ1-2, with no clear D. The length of the CDR3 is 15 residues. V shed 2 bases and J shed 3 bases, with 13 bases lying between them. Written as DNA, the CDR3 is TGTGCCAGCAGTTTAAGCGGTGCCGGGGACTATGGCTACACCTTC. It yields the protein CASSLSGAGDYGYTF.

In this sample, this clonotype turned up many times. This chain connects TRBV20-1 to TRBJ1-1; the D is unclear. V lost 3 bases to trimming and J lost 0 bases, with 8 bases between them. The length of the CDR3 is 13 residues. The germline CDR1 and CDR2 sequences are DFQATT and SNEGSKA (reference sequence). The CDR3 bases are TGCAGTGCTAGTTCCCGGATGAACACTGAAGCTTTCTTT. The encoded protein is CSASSRMNTEAFF.

This clonotype showed up just a few times. The chain recombines TRBV7-9 with TRBJ2-3, with 8 positions matching TRBD1. The V and J ends lost 5 bases and 7 bases, in that order; junction bases with no gene match: 5. Germline CDR1 reads SEHNR; CDR2 reads FQNEAQ (reference sequence). The CDR3 loop spans 13 amino acids. As DNA, the CDR3 is TGTGCCAGCAGCATGGGGGACAGGTATACGCAGTATTTT. Amino acid sequence: CASSMGDRYTQYF.

Many counts were recorded for this clonotype. V and J are TRBV11-2 and TRBJ2-3; TRBD2 matches at 7 bases. There are 17 residues in the CDR3. From germline, CDR1 is SGHAT and CDR2 FQNNGV. J gave up 3 bases and V 2 bases, and 11 bases lay outside the gene matches. The CDR3 nucleotides are TGTGCCAGCAGCTTACTCATCACTAGCGAAAGGACAGATACGCAGTATTTT. It is translated as CASSLLITSERTDTQYF.

This sequence joins TRBV19 and TRBJ1-5; D unresolved. This CDR3 region has 15 residues. Trimming took 7 bases from V and 9 from J, leaving 22 bases between them. CDR1 and CDR2 from the germline V gene are LNHDA and SQIVND (reference sequence). DNA for the CDR3: TGTGCCAGTACAGTAGGCCCTTTTGTGGCTGGGCCCCAGCATTTT. Its translation is CASTVGPFVAGPQHF. Full variable domain (outside the CDR3, taken from reference TRBV19 and TRBJ1-5): DGGITQSPKYLFRKEGQNVTLSCEQNLNHDAMYWYRQDPGQGLRLIYYSQIVNDFQKGDIAEGYSVSREKKESFPLTVTSAQKNPTAFYLCASTVGPFVAGPQHFGDGTRLSIL.

The rearrangement uses TRBV19 and TRBJ2-3; D is unresolved. Germline V gives CDR1 LNHDA, CDR2 SQIVND (reference sequence). V was clipped by 7 bases and J by 9 bases, with 11 bases between them. CDR3 size: 11 residues. The CDR3 is CASMGSSTQYF. The CDR3 region has the DNA TGTGCCAGTATGGGCAGTTCGACGCAGTATTTT.

The genes are TRBV11-2 and TRBJ2-3, with no clear D. This CDR3 contains 13 residues. With 4 bases removed from V and 2 bases from J, the gap between germline ends came to 7 bases. The germline V gene encodes CDR1 SGHAT and CDR2 FQNNGV. The CDR3 DNA sequence: TGTGCCAGCAGCTGGGCCCCCACAGATACGCAGTATTTT. It yields the protein CASSWAPTDTQYF.

This clonotype was detected a few times. The chain employs TRBV9 and TRBJ2-1; 9 bases align to TRBD2. Germline CDR1 and CDR2: SGDLS and YYNGEE. This CDR3 is 16 amino acids long. V was clipped by 4 bases and J by 2 bases; unmatched bases: 7. CDR3 nucleotides: TGTGCCAGCAGCCCACCCGGACTAGCGACCTACAATGAGCAGTTCTTC. Its translation is CASSPPGLATYNEQFF.

The rearrangement uses TRBV12-3 or TRBV12-4 and TRBJ1-6, with a weak D call TRBD1 (5 bases). CDR3 length equals 15 residues. V lost 2 bases and J lost 8, with 13 bases in between. This CDR3 is CASSLRTLRDSPLHF. CDR3 in DNA: TGTGCCAGCAGTTTAAGGACACTACGGGATTCACCCCTCCACTTT.

Many counts were recorded for this clonotype. This chain joins TRBV7-6 and TRBJ1-5; D is unresolved. The CDR3 is made up of 16 amino acids. Trimming removed 1 base from V and 0 bases from J, with 10 bases in between. The V gene's germline CDR1 is SGHVS and CDR2 FNYEAQ. CDR3 region: CASSLGAPTSNQPQHF. In DNA, the CDR3 is TGTGCCAGCAGCTTAGGGGCCCCCACTAGCAATCAGCCCCAGCATTTT.

Comments on this clonotype: It is unclear where the CDR3 begins or ends on the DNA, so no DNA is shown, and the CDR3 is as TCRdb lists it. The rearrangement joins TRBV5-5 to TRBJ2-7; TRBD1 was called by the table and not checked on the DNA. Germline lookup yields CDR1 SGHKS and CDR2 YYEKEE (reference sequence). Including both end residues, the CDR3 is 18 amino acids long. Here the CDR3 reads CASSLRPTSSTSGLEQYF.